This entry lists 8 T cell receptor beta chains sequenced from one sample in a study of T cell responses to AZD1222 COVID-19 vaccine. Repertoires were generated with immunoSEQ multiplex PCR, while TCRdb's copy carries only in-frame clones and drops some. The profile covers 110,000 or so clones, with 85% to 90% appearing a single time and about 3.3% taken by the ten largest. The source was peripheral blood, collected 28 days after the second AZD1222 dose. The source of these receptors is an adult who received the AZD1222 COVID-19 vaccine.

The genes are TRBV30 and TRBJ1-5, with D perhaps TRBD1 (5 bases). V lost 1 base, J lost 11 bases, and 12 bases lay in between. The CDR3 consists of 12 residues. Looked up from germline, CDR1 is GTSNPN and CDR2 is SVGIG (reference sequence). CDR3 bases: TGTGCCTGGAGTGGACAGTTTAAAGCCCAGCATTTT. It specifies CAWSGQFKAQHF.

The chain couples TRBV27 to TRBJ2-1; D is unclear. This CDR3 has 12 amino acids. Germline V lookup: CDR1 MNHEY, CDR2 SMNVEV (reference sequence). V was trimmed by 3 bases and J by 8 bases, leaving 8 bases between them. The CDR3 nucleotides read TGTGCCAGCAGTTTTATTGGATATGAGCAGTTCTTC. Translation: CASSFIGYEQFF.

This clone was observed a single time. This sequence joins TRBV7-2 and TRBJ2-3; possibly TRBD2 for D (5 bases). CDR3 size: 16 residues. Germline CDR1 and CDR2: SGHTA and FQGNSA. Trimming removed 1 base from V and 3 bases from J, with 14 bases in between. The CDR3: CASSLGGVRATDTQYF. The DNA of the CDR3 is TGTGCCAGCAGCTTAGGGGGAGTTAGGGCGACAGATACGCAGTATTTT.

A few counts support this clone. V and J are TRBV19 and TRBJ1-2; D may be TRBD1 (5 bases). The CDR3 runs to 16 residues. V was shortened by 2 bases and J by 4 bases, with 17 bases between the two germline ends. The germline gives CDR1 LNHDA, CDR2 SQIVND (reference sequence). In DNA form, the CDR3 reads TGTGCCAGTAGTATAAGTTTACGGCACGGGACCTATGGCTACACCTTC. This sequence encodes CASSISLRHGTYGYTF.

The chain has TRBV18 and TRBJ2-2; 8 bases align to TRBD2. This CDR3 comprises 18 residues. Germline CDR1 reads KGHSH; CDR2 reads LQKENI. V lost 6 bases to trimming and J lost 7 bases; unmatched junction nucleotides: 19. Here the CDR3 DNA reads TGTGCCAGCTCGCAACTAGCGGCAGGGGCCAACAGCGGCGGGGAGCTGTTTTTT. Translation: CASSQLAAGANSGGELFF.

The chain employs TRBV5-1 and TRBJ2-3; the D is unclear. The length of the CDR3 is 12 residues. Germline-derived CDR1 and CDR2 are SGHRS and YFSETQ. The V and J ends lost 0 bases and 9 bases respectively, with 8 bases between them. For the CDR3, the DNA is TGCGCCAGCAGCTTGGTCGGAGTGACGCAGTATTTT. Translated, it gives CASSLVGVTQYF.

The chain combines TRBV9 with TRBJ2-3, with D possibly being TRBD1 or TRBD2 (6 bases each). The V gene's germline CDR1 is SGDLS and CDR2 YYNGEE. The V and J ends lost 4 bases and 4 bases respectively, with 16 bases between them. CDR3 length: 15 amino acids. CDR3 sequence (DNA): TGTGCCAGCAGCCCAAGCGGGTGGGGGCCAGATACGCAGTATTTT. Translation gives CASSPSGWGPDTQYF.

The chain employs TRBV6-5 and TRBJ2-3; a weak D match, TRBD2 (6 bases). CDR1 is MNHEY and CDR2 is SVGAGI in the germline V gene. There are 15 residues in the CDR3. The germline V and J ends were trimmed by 3 bases and 5 bases, with 15 bases remaining between them. This chain's CDR3 is CASSYSGVSGDTQYF. The CDR3 region has the DNA TGTGCCAGCAGTTATTCGGGGGTCTCCGGAGATACGCAGTATTTT.